The rows below give T cell receptor beta chains drawn from one sample of a study of Graves' ophthalmopathy and Graves' hyperthyroidism. MiXCR, applied by TCRdb to the multiplex PCR reads, yields one record per CDR3 protein. The table records about 400,000 distinct CDR3 sequences, over 20% of them present only once. Sequencing was performed on peripheral blood. These receptors all stem from a young woman with stable Graves' hyperthyroidism. Both conserved end residues are part of each CDR3. D genes are given only for firm matches. Some rows mark clone size as missing; the rest say once, few, many or name a class of expanded clone.

many	TRBV19	TRBJ1-1	TRBD1	CASSILQGKGSTEAFF	TGTGCCAGTAGTATCCTACAGGGGAAAGGTTCGACTGAAGCTTTCTTT
few	TRBV6-4	TRBJ2-5	NA	CASVGSLFETQYF	TGTGCCAGCGTAGGCAGTCTTTTCGAGACCCAGTACTTC
many	TRBV7-9	TRBJ1-1	NA	CASRPIAGANTEAFF	TGTGCCAGCAGGCCTATAGCAGGGGCGAACACTGAAGCTTTCTTT
many	TRBV12-3/TRBV12-4	TRBJ2-2	TRBD1	CASSSFGQAKYTGELFF	TGTGCCAGCAGTTCCTTCGGACAGGCGAAGTACACCGGGGAGCTGTTTTTT
many	TRBV29-1	TRBJ2-3	NA	CSVDYPDSNRDTQYF	TGCAGCGTTGATTATCCGGACAGTAATCGTGATACGCAGTATTTT
NA	TRBV6-2/TRBV6-3	TRBJ1-2	NA	CASSYTYGQNYGYTF	TGTGCCAGCAGTTACACATACGGACAGAACTATGGCTACACCTTC
many	TRBV2	TRBJ1-5	NA	CASSVYRDSNQPQHF	TGTGCCAGCAGCGTGTACAGGGATAGCAATCAGCCCCAGCATTTT
many	TRBV12-3/TRBV12-4	TRBJ1-2	NA	CASSPGGGHYGYTF	TGTGCCAGCAGCCCCGGGGGGGGTCACTATGGCTACACCTTC
few	TRBV2	TRBJ2-2	NA	CASSADSNTGELFF	TGTGCCAGCAGCGCCGACAGTAACACCGGGGAGCTGTTTTTT
many	TRBV5-1	TRBJ2-7	NA	CASSPVGQYYEQYF	TGCGCCAGCAGCCCCGTAGGCCAATACTACGAGCAGTACTTC
NA	TRBV4-1	TRBJ2-7	TRBD2	CASSQEPGRDEQYF	TGCGCCAGCAGCCAAGAGCCAGGGAGGGACGAGCAGTACTTC
many	TRBV12-3/TRBV12-4	TRBJ2-2	NA	CASRQGTTFTGELFF	TGTGCCAGCAGACAGGGCACAACGTTCACCGGGGAGCTGTTTTTT
many	TRBV2	TRBJ1-1	TRBD1	CASTQQGGRAEAFF	TGTGCCAGCACCCAACAGGGGGGGAGGGCTGAAGCTTTCTTT
NA	TRBV6-5	TRBJ2-7	NA	CASSSGVSYEQYF	TGTGCCAGCAGTTCCGGGGTCTCCTACGAGCAGTACTTC
many	TRBV12-5	TRBJ2-3	NA	CASAPPGSTDTQYF	TGTGCTAGTGCCCCCCCAGGGAGCACAGATACGCAGTATTTT
many	TRBV7-2	TRBJ2-5	NA	CASSPAWGQETQYF	TGTGCCAGCAGCCCAGCCTGGGGCCAAGAGACCCAGTACTTC
many	TRBV2	TRBJ2-7	NA	CASRGAGVGGEQYF	TGTGCCAGCAGGGGGGCCGGGGTAGGTGGCGAGCAGTACTTC
many	TRBV12-3/TRBV12-4	TRBJ2-4	NA	CASSFRRLAKNIQYF	TGTGCCAGCAGTTTTAGGCGTCTAGCCAAAAACATTCAGTACTTC
many	TRBV12-3/TRBV12-4	TRBJ2-2	TRBD1	CASSWDRGRDTGELFF	TGTGCCAGCAGTTGGGACAGGGGGCGCGACACCGGGGAGCTGTTTTTT
once	TRBV6-2/TRBV6-3	TRBJ1-2	NA	CASNYSPGSGAYGYTF	TGTGCCAGCAATTACTCGCCCGGATCCGGGGCCTATGGCTACACCTTC
many	TRBV6-1	TRBJ1-2	TRBD1	CASSARQGGRGGYTF	TGTGCCAGCAGTGCCCGACAGGGAGGAAGGGGTGGCTACACCTTC
NA	TRBV19	TRBJ1-2	TRBD1	CASDPGQGLYGYTF	TGTGCCAGTGATCCGGGACAGGGTTTGTATGGCTACACCTTC
many	TRBV20-1	TRBJ2-7	TRBD2	CSARDLAGVTEQYF	TGCAGTGCTAGAGATCTGGCGGGAGTAACAGAGCAGTACTTC
NA	TRBV11-2	TRBJ2-5	NA	CASSPGSRGAQYF	TGTGCCAGCAGCCCAGGATCCCGGGGTGCCCAGTACTTC
many	TRBV18	TRBJ1-5	NA	CASSPDERRPQHF	TGTGCCAGCTCACCTGACGAAAGGCGGCCCCAGCATTTT
many	TRBV24-1	TRBJ1-2	TRBD1	CATSDEGQGLSYGYTF	TGTGCCACCAGTGATGAAGGACAGGGCCTAAGCTATGGCTACACCTTC
NA	TRBV28	TRBJ2-7	NA	CASSSSGQFSYEQYF	NA
many	TRBV6-4	TRBJ1-1	TRBD1	CASKPQPQGRTEAFF	TGTGCCAGCAAGCCCCAACCACAGGGGCGGACTGAAGCTTTCTTT